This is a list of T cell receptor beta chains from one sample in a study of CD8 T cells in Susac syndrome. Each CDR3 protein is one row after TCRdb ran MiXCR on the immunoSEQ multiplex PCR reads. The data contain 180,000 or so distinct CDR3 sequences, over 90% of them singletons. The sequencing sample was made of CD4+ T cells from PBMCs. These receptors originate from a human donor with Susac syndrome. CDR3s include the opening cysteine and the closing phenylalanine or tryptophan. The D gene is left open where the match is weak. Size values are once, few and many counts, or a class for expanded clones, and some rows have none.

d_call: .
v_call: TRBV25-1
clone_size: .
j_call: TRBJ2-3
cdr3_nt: TGTGCCAGCAGAGGGGACACAGATACGCAGTATTTT
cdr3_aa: CASRGDTDTQYF

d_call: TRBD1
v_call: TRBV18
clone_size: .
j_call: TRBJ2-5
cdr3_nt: TGTGCCAGCTCACGAAGGACAGGGGATGAAGAGACCCAGTACTTC
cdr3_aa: CASSRRTGDEETQYF

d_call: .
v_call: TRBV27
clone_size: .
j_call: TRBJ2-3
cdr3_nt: TGTGCCAGCAGTTCGGATAGGGTGACCACAGATACGCAGTATTTT
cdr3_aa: CASSSDRVTTDTQYF

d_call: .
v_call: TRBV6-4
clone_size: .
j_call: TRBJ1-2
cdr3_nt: TGTGCCAGCAGTGACTCTGCAGGGGCGCTTCCCTATGGCTACACCTTC
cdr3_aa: CASSDSAGALPYGYTF

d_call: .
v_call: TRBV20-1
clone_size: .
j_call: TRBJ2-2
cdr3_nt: TGCAGTGCTAGAGATTCGGTCGGCCCGGCAGCCGGGGAGCTGTTTTTT
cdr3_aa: CSARDSVGPAAGELFF

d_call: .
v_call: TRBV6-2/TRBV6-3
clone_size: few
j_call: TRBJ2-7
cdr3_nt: TGTGCCAGCAGTTACCCGCAGATCGAGCAGTACTTC
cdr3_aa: CASSYPQIEQYF

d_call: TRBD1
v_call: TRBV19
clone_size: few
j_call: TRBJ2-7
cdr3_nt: TGTGCCAGTAGAAGAGGACAGGGAACCTACGAGCAGTACTTC
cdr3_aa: CASRRGQGTYEQYF

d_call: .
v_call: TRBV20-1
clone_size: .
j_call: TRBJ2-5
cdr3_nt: TGCAGTGCCATGGACGTATTGTACCAAGAGACCCAGTACTTC
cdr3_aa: CSAMDVLYQETQYF

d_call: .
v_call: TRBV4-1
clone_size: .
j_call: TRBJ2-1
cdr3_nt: TGCGCCAGCAGCCTCCGGAGGCCCGAAGATGAGCAGTTCTTC
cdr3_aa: CASSLRRPEDEQFF

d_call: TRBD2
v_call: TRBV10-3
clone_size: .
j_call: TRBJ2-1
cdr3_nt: TGTGCCATCAGTGAGCCTAGCGGGGTATACAATGAGCAGTTCTTC
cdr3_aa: CAISEPSGVYNEQFF

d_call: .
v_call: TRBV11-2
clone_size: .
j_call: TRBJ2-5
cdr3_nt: TGTGCCAGCAGCTTAAACCCCCGGACAGGGAGGGGGACCCAGTACTTC
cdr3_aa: CASSLNPRTGRGTQYF

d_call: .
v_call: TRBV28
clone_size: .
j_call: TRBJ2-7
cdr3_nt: TGTGCCAGCACCGGACCAAGGGCAGGTGCCTCCTACGAGCAGTACTTC
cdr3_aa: CASTGPRAGASYEQYF

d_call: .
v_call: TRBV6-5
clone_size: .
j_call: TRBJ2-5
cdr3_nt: TGTGCCAGCAGTTCTTCCGGGGAGACCCAGTACTTC
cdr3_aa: CASSSSGETQYF

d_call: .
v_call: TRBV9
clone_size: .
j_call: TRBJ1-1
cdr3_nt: TGTGCCAGCAGCGTAGACCCGACAGCCCACACTGAAGCTTTCTTT
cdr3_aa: CASSVDPTAHTEAFF

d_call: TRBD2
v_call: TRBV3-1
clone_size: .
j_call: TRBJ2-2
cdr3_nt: TGTGCCAGCAGCCAAGCCCTTGGGCTAGCGGGAGGCAACACCGGGGAGCTGTTTTTT
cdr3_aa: CASSQALGLAGGNTGELFF

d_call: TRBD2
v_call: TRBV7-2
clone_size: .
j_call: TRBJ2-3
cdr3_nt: TGTGCCAGCAGCTTAGATCTAGCGGGGGGACTCACAGATACGCAGTATTTT
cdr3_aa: CASSLDLAGGLTDTQYF

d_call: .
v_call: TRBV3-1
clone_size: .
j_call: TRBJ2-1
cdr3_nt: TGTGCCAGCAGTCCCACCGAAACGGGGATTAGCTCCTACAATGAGCAGTTCTTC
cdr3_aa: CASSPTETGISSYNEQFF

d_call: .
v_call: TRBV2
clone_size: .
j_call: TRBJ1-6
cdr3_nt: TGTGCCAGCAGTGAAGTGGGAGGGTTACGTTCACCCCTCCACTTT
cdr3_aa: CASSEVGGLRSPLHF

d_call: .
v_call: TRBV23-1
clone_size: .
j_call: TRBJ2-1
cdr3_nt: TGCGCCAGCAGTCGGTGTAGGGGGGCAAAGGAGCAGTTCTTC
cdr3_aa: CASSRCRGAKEQFF

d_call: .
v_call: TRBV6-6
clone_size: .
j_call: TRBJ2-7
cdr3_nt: TGTGCCAGCAGGGAAAGCAGGACCTACGAGCAGTACTTC
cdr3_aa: CASRESRTYEQYF

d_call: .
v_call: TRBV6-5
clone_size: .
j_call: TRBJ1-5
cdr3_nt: TGTGCCAGCAGGCGCACAGTTTATAGCAATCAGCCCCAGCATTTT
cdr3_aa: CASRRTVYSNQPQHF

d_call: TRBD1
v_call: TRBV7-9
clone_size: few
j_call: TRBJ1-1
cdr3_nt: TGTGCCAGCAGCTTGGGACAGGCGAACACTGAAGCTTTCTTT
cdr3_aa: CASSLGQANTEAFF

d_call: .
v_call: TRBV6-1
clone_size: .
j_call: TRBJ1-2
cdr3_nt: TGTGCCAGCAGGCCTTCAGGGGTAACTGGCTACACCTTC
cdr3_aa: CASRPSGVTGYTF

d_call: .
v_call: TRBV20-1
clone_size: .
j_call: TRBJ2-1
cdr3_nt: TGCAGTGCCAAACGCGGCCTCTACAATGAGCAGTTCTTC
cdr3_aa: CSAKRGLYNEQFF

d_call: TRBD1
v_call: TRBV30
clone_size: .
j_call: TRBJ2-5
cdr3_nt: TGTGCCTGGAGTTCTCCGGGACAGGAGTACTTC
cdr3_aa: CAWSSPGQEYF

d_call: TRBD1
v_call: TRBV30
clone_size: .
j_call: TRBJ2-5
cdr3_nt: TGTGCCTGGAGTGCCGGGACAGGGGTGGAGACCCAGTACTTC
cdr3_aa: CAWSAGTGVETQYF

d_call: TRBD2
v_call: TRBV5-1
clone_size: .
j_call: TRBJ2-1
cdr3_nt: TGCGCCAGCAGCTTGGCCGGCGGGAGCGGCTCCTACAATGAGCAGTTCTTC
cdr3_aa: CASSLAGGSGSYNEQFF

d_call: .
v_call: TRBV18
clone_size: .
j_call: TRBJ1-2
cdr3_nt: TGTGCCAGCTCCCCTTCCGGGACGTACTATGGCTACACCTTC
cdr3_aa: CASSPSGTYYGYTF